A selection of T cell receptor beta chains follows, all from one sample in a study of blood T cell repertoires in COVID-19. Clones were sequenced by immunoSEQ multiplex PCR, and TCRdb holds only the in-frame ones, with some missing. The sample holds approximately 100,000 clones, approximately 89% seen once. Sequences were obtained from peripheral blood. These receptors all come from a woman over 75 with active COVID-19. CDR3s include the opening cysteine and the closing phenylalanine or tryptophan. The D gene is left open where the match is weak. Not all rows give a size; the values are once, few, many and, for expanded clones, a class.

j_gene: TRBJ1-2
v_gene: TRBV6-5
d_gene: -
abundance: -
CDR3nt: TGTGCCAGCAGTTCTCTAGGGGAAGCCAACTATGGCTACACCTTC
CDR3aa: CASSSLGEANYGYTF

j_gene: TRBJ2-1
v_gene: TRBV5-8
d_gene: TRBD2
abundance: -
CDR3nt: TGTGCCAGCAGCGGGACTAGCGGGAGGCCCTACAATGAGCAGTTCTTC
CDR3aa: CASSGTSGRPYNEQFF

j_gene: TRBJ2-1
v_gene: TRBV5-1
d_gene: TRBD2
abundance: -
CDR3nt: TGCGCCAGCAGTCGGACTAGGGCCTACAATGAGCAGTTCTTC
CDR3aa: CASSRTRAYNEQFF

j_gene: TRBJ2-7
v_gene: TRBV5-1
d_gene: -
abundance: -
CDR3nt: TGCGCCAGCAGCTTGGACCCTGGGACACCCTACGAGCAGTACTTC
CDR3aa: CASSLDPGTPYEQYF

j_gene: TRBJ2-7
v_gene: TRBV5-6
d_gene: TRBD1
abundance: -
CDR3nt: TGTGCCAGCACTCTGTCCCGGGACAGGGGGGTAAGCGAGCAGTACTTC
CDR3aa: CASTLSRDRGVSEQYF

j_gene: TRBJ1-1
v_gene: TRBV11-2
d_gene: -
abundance: -
CDR3nt: TGTGCCAGCAGCCGACAGATGAACACTGAAGCTTTCTTT
CDR3aa: CASSRQMNTEAFF

j_gene: TRBJ1-4
v_gene: TRBV24-1
d_gene: TRBD1
abundance: -
CDR3nt: TGTGCCACCAGTGACCCTGGACAGGGCGAAAAACTGTTTTTT
CDR3aa: CATSDPGQGEKLFF

j_gene: TRBJ2-7
v_gene: TRBV28
d_gene: TRBD1
abundance: -
CDR3nt: TGTGCCAGCAGTTCGGGGACAGGGGGCTACTCCTACGAGCAGTACTTC
CDR3aa: CASSSGTGGYSYEQYF

j_gene: TRBJ2-7
v_gene: TRBV5-6
d_gene: TRBD1
abundance: -
CDR3nt: TGTGCCAGCAGCCCCGGGACAGGGATCTACGAGCAGTACTTC
CDR3aa: CASSPGTGIYEQYF

j_gene: TRBJ2-1
v_gene: TRBV5-6
d_gene: TRBD2
abundance: few
CDR3nt: TGTGCCAGCAACCGGGAGGGGTGGGGGAATGAGCAGTTCTTC
CDR3aa: CASNREGWGNEQFF

j_gene: TRBJ2-1
v_gene: TRBV2
d_gene: -
abundance: -
CDR3nt: TGTGCCAGCAGTACCTACGGGAGTGGCAACAATGAGCAGTTCTTC
CDR3aa: CASSTYGSGNNEQFF